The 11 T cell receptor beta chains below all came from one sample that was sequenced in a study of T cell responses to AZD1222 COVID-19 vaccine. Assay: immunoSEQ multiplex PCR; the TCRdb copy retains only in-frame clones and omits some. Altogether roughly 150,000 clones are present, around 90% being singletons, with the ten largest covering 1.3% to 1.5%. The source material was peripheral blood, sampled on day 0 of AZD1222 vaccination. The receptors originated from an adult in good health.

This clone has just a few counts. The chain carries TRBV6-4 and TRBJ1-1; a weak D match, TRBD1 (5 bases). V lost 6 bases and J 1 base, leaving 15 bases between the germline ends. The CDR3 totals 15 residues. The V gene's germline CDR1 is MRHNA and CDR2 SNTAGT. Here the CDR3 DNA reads TGTGCCAGCAGCGCGCGGGGACCGCCGAACACTGAAGCTTTCTTT. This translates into CASSARGPPNTEAFF.

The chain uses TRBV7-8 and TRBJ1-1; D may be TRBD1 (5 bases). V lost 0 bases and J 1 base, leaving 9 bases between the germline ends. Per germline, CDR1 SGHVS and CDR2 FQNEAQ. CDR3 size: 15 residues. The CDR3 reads CASSLATGPNTEAFF. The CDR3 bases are TGTGCCAGCAGCTTAGCCACGGGGCCGAACACTGAAGCTTTCTTT.

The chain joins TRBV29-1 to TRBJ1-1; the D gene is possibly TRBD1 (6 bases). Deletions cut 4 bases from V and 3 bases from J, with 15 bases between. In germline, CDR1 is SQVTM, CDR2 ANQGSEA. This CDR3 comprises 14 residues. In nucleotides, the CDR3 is TGCAGCGTTGCAGGACAGCCTGAAGACACTGAAGCTTTCTTT. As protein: CSVAGQPEDTEAFF.

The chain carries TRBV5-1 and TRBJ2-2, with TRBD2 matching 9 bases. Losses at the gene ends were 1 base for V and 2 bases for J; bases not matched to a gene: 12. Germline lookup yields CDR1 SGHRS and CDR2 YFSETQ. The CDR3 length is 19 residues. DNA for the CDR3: TGCGCCAGCAGCTTGTCCGGGACCCTTAGCGGGAGTAACACCGGGGAGCTGTTTTTT. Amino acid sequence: CASSLSGTLSGSNTGELFF.

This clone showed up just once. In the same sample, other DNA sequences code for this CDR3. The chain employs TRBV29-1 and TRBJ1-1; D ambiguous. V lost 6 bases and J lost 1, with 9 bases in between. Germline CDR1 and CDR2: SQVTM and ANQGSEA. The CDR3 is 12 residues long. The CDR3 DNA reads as TGCAGCGTCGACTGGGGGAACACTGAAGCTTTCTTT. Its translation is CSVDWGNTEAFF.

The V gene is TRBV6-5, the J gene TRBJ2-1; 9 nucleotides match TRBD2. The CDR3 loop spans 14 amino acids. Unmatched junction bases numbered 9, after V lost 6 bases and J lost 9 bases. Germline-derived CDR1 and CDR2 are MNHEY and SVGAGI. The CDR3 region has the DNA TGTGCCAGCAGCGCCCGGGGTAGCGGGAGTGAGCAGTTCTTC. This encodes CASSARGSGSEQFF.

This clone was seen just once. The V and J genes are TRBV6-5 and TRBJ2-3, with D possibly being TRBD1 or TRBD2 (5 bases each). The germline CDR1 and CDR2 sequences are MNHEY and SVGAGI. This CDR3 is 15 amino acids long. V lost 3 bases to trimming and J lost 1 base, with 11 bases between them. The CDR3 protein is CASSYQGPGTDTQYF. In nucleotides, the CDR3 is TGTGCCAGCAGTTATCAGGGACCTGGCACAGATACGCAGTATTTT.

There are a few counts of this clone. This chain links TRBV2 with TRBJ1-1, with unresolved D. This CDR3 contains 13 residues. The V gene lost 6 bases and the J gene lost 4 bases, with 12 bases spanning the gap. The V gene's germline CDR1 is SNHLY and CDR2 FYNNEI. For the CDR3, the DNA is TGTGCCAGCAGGGTACGGGAGGGCACTGAAGCTTTCTTT. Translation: CASRVREGTEAFF.

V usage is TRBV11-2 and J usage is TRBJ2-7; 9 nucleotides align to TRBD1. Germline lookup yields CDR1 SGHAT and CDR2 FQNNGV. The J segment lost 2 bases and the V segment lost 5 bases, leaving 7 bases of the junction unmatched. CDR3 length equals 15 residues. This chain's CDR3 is CASSRTGAPPYEQYF. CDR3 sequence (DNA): TGTGCCAGCAGCAGGACAGGGGCACCCCCCTACGAGCAGTACTTC.

DNA of the CDR3: TGTGCCAGCAGCTTAGCCTCAGGGGGCCCTACGGGCTACACCTTC. The encoded protein is CASSLASGGPTGYTF. The chain employs TRBV7-2 and TRBJ1-2, with TRBD1 matching 8 bases. The CDR3 has 15 residues. Germline V gives CDR1 SGHTA, CDR2 FQGNSA. J lost 8 bases, V lost 0 bases, and 8 bases had no gene match.

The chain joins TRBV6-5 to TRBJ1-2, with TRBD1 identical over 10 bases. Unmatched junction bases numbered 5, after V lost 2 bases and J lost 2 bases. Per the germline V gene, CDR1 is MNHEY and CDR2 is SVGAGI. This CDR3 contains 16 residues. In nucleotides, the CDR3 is TGTGCCAGCAGTTACGGCGGGACAGGGGCCAACTATGGCTACACCTTC. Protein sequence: CASSYGGTGANYGYTF.